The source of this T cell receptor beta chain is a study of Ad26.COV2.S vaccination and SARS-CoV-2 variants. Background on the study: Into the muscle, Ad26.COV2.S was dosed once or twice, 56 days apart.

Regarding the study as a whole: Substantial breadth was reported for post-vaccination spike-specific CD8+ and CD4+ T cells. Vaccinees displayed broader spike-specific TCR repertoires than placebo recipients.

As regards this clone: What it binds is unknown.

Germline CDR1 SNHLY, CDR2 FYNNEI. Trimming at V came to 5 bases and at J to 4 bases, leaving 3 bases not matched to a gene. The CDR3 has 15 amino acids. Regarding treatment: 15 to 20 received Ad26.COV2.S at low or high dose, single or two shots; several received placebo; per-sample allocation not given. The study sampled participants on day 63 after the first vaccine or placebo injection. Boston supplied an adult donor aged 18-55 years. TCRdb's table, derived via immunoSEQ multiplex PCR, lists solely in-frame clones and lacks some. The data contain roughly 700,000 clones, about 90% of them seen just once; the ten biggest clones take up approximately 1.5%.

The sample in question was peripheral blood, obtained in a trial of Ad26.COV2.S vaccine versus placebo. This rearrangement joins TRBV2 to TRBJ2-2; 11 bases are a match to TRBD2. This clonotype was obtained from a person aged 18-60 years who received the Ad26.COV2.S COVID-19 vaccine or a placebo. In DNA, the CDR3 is TGTGCCAGCAGTACTAGCGGGAGCACCACCGGGGAGCTGTTTTTT. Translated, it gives CASSTSGSTTGELFF. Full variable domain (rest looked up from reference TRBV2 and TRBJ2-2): EPEVTQTPSHQVTQMGQEVILRCVPISNHLYFYWYRQILGQKVEFLVSFYNNEISEKSEIFDDQFSVERPDGSNFTLKIRSTKLEDSAMYFCASSTSGSTTGELFFGEGSRLTVL.